The 30 T cell receptor beta chains below come from one sample, sequenced in a study of T cell responses to AZD1222 COVID-19 vaccine. The repertoire was sequenced with immunoSEQ multiplex PCR; TCRdb's copy has only in-frame clones and lacks some. The sample holds some 100,000 clones, more than 75% seen once. The sequencing here drew on peripheral blood, taken 28 days after the second AZD1222 dose. The receptors shown here come from an adult who received the AZD1222 COVID-19 vaccine.

This clone was seen once. The J gene is TRBJ1-5, the V gene TRBV27; 8 nucleotides line up with TRBD1. Per the germline V gene, CDR1 is MNHEY and CDR2 is SMNVEV (reference sequence). V dropped 5 bases and J dropped 5; count of bases not matched to a gene: 8. This CDR3 has 15 residues. Here the CDR3 reads CASSTRTGWDQPQHF. The CDR3, as DNA: TGTGCCAGCAGTACCCGGACAGGGTGGGATCAGCCCCAGCATTTT.

The chain joins TRBV3-1 (or the pseudogene TRBV3-2) to TRBJ2-2; no reliable D call. The CDR3 consists of 12 residues. V shed 4 bases and J shed 3 bases, with 3 bases lying between them. Germline CDR1 reads LGHDT; CDR2 reads YNNKEL (reference sequence). The CDR3 sequence is CASSRYTGELFF. CDR3 coding DNA: TGTGCCAGCAGCCGATACACCGGGGAGCTGTTTTTT.

About this clone: Sequence at one end of the junction differs from germline and may be a read error. The chain uses TRBV12-3 or TRBV12-4 and TRBJ1-5; TRBD1 matches 10 bases. The CDR3 covers 13 residues. CDR3 loop: CASRGTGDQPQHF. CDR3 nucleotides: TGTGCCAGCAGGGGGACAGGGGATCAACCCCAGCATTTT.

This clone was recorded a few times. The gene calls are TRBV11-2 and TRBJ2-1, with 11 bases lining up with TRBD2. The germline V gene has CDR1 SGHAT and CDR2 FQNNGV. The CDR3 covers 16 residues. Trimming cost V 5 bases and J 10 bases; bases outside gene matches: 13. The CDR3 coding sequence is TGTGCCAGCAGCACCTATAGCGGGAGGGGATTCAGGGAGCAGTTCTTC. It encodes CASSTYSGRGFREQFF.

The chain couples TRBV7-2 to TRBJ2-1, with 8 bases that match TRBD2. This CDR3 is 16 amino acids long. Germline V gene lookup returns CDR1 SGHTA and CDR2 FQGNSA. V shed 2 bases and J 2 bases; nucleotides not matched to a gene: 5. The CDR3 DNA reads as TGTGCCAGCAGCTTATCGTCGGGAGGGACCTACAATGAGCAGTTCTTC. It yields the protein CASSLSSGGTYNEQFF.

The table lists this clone with a count of one. The chain carries TRBV2 and TRBJ1-5; a possible D gene is TRBD1 (5 bases). Per germline, CDR1 SNHLY and CDR2 FYNNEI. This CDR3 comprises 13 residues. The V end was cut by 4 bases, the J end by 10 bases, with 14 bases between. The CDR3 is CASSVNGALPQHF. CDR3 sequence (DNA): TGTGCCAGCAGTGTAAATGGGGCTTTACCCCAGCATTTT. Using reference TRBV2 and TRBJ1-5 for the parts outside the CDR3, the full variable domain is EPEVTQTPSHQVTQMGQEVILRCVPISNHLYFYWYRQILGQKVEFLVSFYNNEISEKSEIFDDQFSVERPDGSNFTLKIRSTKLEDSAMYFCASSVNGALPQHFGDGTRLSIL.

The rearrangement joins TRBV5-4 to TRBJ2-7, with D perhaps assigned TRBD1 or TRBD2 (5 bases each). Germline assignment: CDR1 SGHNT and CDR2 YYREEE (reference sequence). The CDR3 has 12 residues. The V gene lost 4 bases and the J gene lost 4 bases, with 9 bases spanning the gap. CDR3 amino acids: CASSLGEYEQYF. In DNA form, the CDR3 reads TGTGCCAGCAGCCTGGGGGAGTACGAGCAGTACTTC.

J is TRBJ2-5 and V is TRBV18; TRBD1 matches at 8 bases. Germline CDR1 reads KGHSH; CDR2 reads LQKENI. CDR3 length equals 13 residues. J lost 5 bases, V lost 3 bases, and 2 bases had no gene match. CDR3 sequence: CASSPTGEETQYF. For the CDR3, the DNA is TGTGCCAGCTCACCGACAGGGGAGGAGACCCAGTACTTC.

The V gene is TRBV23-1, the J gene TRBJ2-2; D not certain. TRBV23-1 is identified as an open reading frame with a role that is uncertain. The length of the CDR3 is 12 residues. V was shortened by 2 bases and J by 3 bases, with 1 base between the two germline ends. DNA for the CDR3: TGCGCCAGCAGTCAAGACACCGGGGAGCTGTTTTTT. Protein sequence: CASSQDTGELFF.

The chain combines TRBV18 with TRBJ1-1, with D tentatively TRBD1 (6 bases). Looked up from germline, CDR1 is KGHSH and CDR2 is LQKENI. CDR3 length: 14 amino acids. V shed 2 bases and J shed 9 bases, with 16 bases lying between them. Here the CDR3 reads CASSPSGTTTKAFF. The CDR3, as DNA: TGTGCCAGCTCACCATCAGGGACAACTACTAAAGCTTTCTTT.

The CDR3 bases are TGTGCCAGCAGTCCCCGTAATCGGGATACGCAGTATTTT. Amino acid sequence: CASSPRNRDTQYF. The J gene is TRBJ2-3, the V gene TRBV27; no reliable D call. The V end was cut by 5 bases, the J end by 6 bases, with 12 bases between. The CDR3 totals 13 residues. Germline CDR1 and CDR2: MNHEY and SMNVEV (reference sequence).

The chain joins TRBV19 to TRBJ2-1, with 14 nucleotides matching TRBD2. V gave up 7 bases and J gave up 8 bases; unmatched junction bases: 7. CDR1 is LNHDA and CDR2 is SQIVND in the germline V gene (reference sequence). This CDR3 region has 15 residues. CDR3 coding DNA: TGTGCCAGTACCCGACTAGCGGGAGGGGCGTATGAGCAGTTCTTC. Translated: CASTRLAGGAYEQFF.

The sample holds one count of this clone. The chain employs TRBV18 and TRBJ2-3; 9 nucleotides line up with TRBD1. The germline V gene encodes CDR1 KGHSH and CDR2 LQKENI. This CDR3 has 14 amino acids. Trimming removed 3 bases from V and 4 bases from J; junction bases left unmatched: 2. CDR3 protein: CASSPTGGSDTQYF. The CDR3 region has the DNA TGTGCCAGCTCACCTACAGGGGGCTCAGATACGCAGTATTTT.

The rearrangement joins TRBV30 to TRBJ2-5; TRBD1 matches 9 bases. This CDR3 region has 15 residues. CDR1 and CDR2 (germline): GTSNPN, SVGIG (reference sequence). V shed 7 bases, J shed 4 bases, and the junction held 13 bases outside the gene matches. The DNA of the CDR3 is TGTGCCTCCTCCCCCGGACAGGGGATCCCAGAGACCCAGTACTTC. It yields the protein CASSPGQGIPETQYF.

The chain couples TRBV2 to TRBJ1-2, with D possibly matching TRBD1 (6 bases). Germline-derived CDR1 and CDR2 are SNHLY and FYNNEI. Trimming removed 3 bases from V and 8 bases from J, with 13 bases in between. This CDR3 is built from 13 residues. The CDR3, as DNA: TGTGCCAGCAGTGAGAGGGGGACGGGCGGCTACACCTTC. Translated: CASSERGTGGYTF.

This clone has just a few counts. The chain recombines TRBV4-1 with TRBJ2-5; 8 nucleotides align to TRBD1. V lost 3 bases and J lost 2; bases outside the gene matches: 2. Germline CDR1 is MGHRA and CDR2 is YSYEKL. The CDR3 has 14 amino acids. The DNA of the CDR3 is TGCGCCAGCAGCCATGGGGACAGGCAAGAGACCCAGTACTTC. Translation gives CASSHGDRQETQYF.

This clone was observed a few times. This sequence joins TRBV15 and TRBJ2-7; 8 bases map to TRBD2. CDR3 length: 18 residues. Germline V gene data show CDR1 as LNHNV and CDR2 as YYDKDF (reference sequence). Trimming at V came to 0 bases and at J to 0 bases, leaving 10 bases not matched to a gene. CDR3 in amino acids: CATSRDQATGLVSYEQYF. CDR3 bases: TGTGCCACCAGCAGAGATCAGGCCACGGGACTAGTCTCCTACGAGCAGTACTTC.

The chain carries TRBV5-4 and TRBJ2-5, with 11 bases fitting TRBD1. The germline V gene has CDR1 SGHNT and CDR2 YYREEE (reference sequence). The CDR3 extends over 15 amino acids. V gave up 2 bases and J gave up 5 bases; unmatched junction bases: 5. CDR3 loop: CASSLGQGARETQYF. CDR3 nucleotides: TGTGCCAGCAGCTTAGGACAGGGGGCAAGGGAGACCCAGTACTTC.

This clone appeared a few times. The chain recombines TRBV28 with TRBJ2-2, with D uncertain. The CDR3 is 15 residues long. Germline values: CDR1 MDHEN, CDR2 SYDVKM. The V gene lost 5 bases and the J gene lost 5 bases, with 15 bases spanning the gap. The CDR3 DNA sequence: TGTGCCAGCAGTCTCTCCAGTGACGCAACCGGGGAGCTGTTTTTT. Residues: CASSLSSDATGELFF.

This clone was recorded only once. V gene TRBV29-1 combines with J gene TRBJ1-1; D call uncertain. Germline V gene data show CDR1 as SQVTM and CDR2 as ANQGSEA. The CDR3 totals 12 residues. CDR3 amino acids: CTVRGRNTEAFF. The CDR3 DNA reads TGCACCGTGAGAGGGAGGAACACTGAAGCTTTCTTT.

This chain's CDR3 is CASSQFGRNTEAFF. Written as DNA, the CDR3 is TGTGCCAGCAGCCAATTTGGCAGGAACACTGAAGCTTTCTTT. The chain links TRBV7-9 to TRBJ1-1; D uncertain. Germline CDR1 SEHNR, CDR2 FQNEAQ (reference sequence). This CDR3 has 14 amino acids. V was cut by 5 bases and J by 1 base, with 11 bases left in between.

J is TRBJ2-7 and V is TRBV11-2; D could derive from TRBD1 or TRBD2 (5 bases each). Trimming stripped 5 bases from V and 3 bases from J, with 17 bases between. Germline-derived CDR1 and CDR2 are SGHAT and FQNNGV. This CDR3 is 15 amino acids long. The CDR3 DNA reads as TGTGCCAGCAGCCGCAGGGACGGGACCGTCTACGAGCAGTACTTC. Translation gives CASSRRDGTVYEQYF.

The V call is TRBV6-5, the J call TRBJ2-2; the D call may be TRBD1 or TRBD2 (7 bases each). Germline values: CDR1 MNHEY, CDR2 SVGAGI. The CDR3 runs 15 residues. V was trimmed by 10 bases and J by 0 bases, leaving 15 bases between them. CDR3 protein: CATRGGGANTGELFF. Here the CDR3 DNA reads TGTGCCACCAGGGGGGGAGGCGCGAACACCGGGGAGCTGTTTTTT.

The chain joins TRBV28 to TRBJ1-1, with 7 nucleotides matching TRBD1. The V segment lost 3 bases and the J segment 3 bases; nucleotides outside the gene matches: 4. The CDR3 totals 14 residues. Germline loops: CDR1 MDHEN, CDR2 SYDVKM. Here the CDR3 reads CASSFRGAYTEAFF. The CDR3 DNA sequence: TGTGCCAGCAGTTTCAGGGGGGCGTACACTGAAGCTTTCTTT.

The chain joins TRBV6-4 to TRBJ1-1; D is undetermined. Trimming took off 3 bases at V and 8 bases at J, with 7 bases between the two ends. Germline-derived CDR1 and CDR2 are MRHNA and SNTAGT. CDR3 length: 11 residues. CDR3 residues: CASSEDGEAFF. For the CDR3, the DNA is TGTGCCAGCAGTGAGGACGGGGAAGCTTTCTTT.

The rearrangement joins TRBV12-3 or TRBV12-4 to TRBJ2-7, with TRBD1 matching 11 bases. The CDR3 consists of 13 residues. The trim removed 5 bases at V and 6 bases at J, leaving 3 bases unmatched. The CDR3, as DNA: TGTGCCAGCAGTGCGGACAGGGGGCGCGAGCAGTACTTC. It translates to CASSADRGREQYF.

The chain has TRBV5-6 and TRBJ1-1; D uncertain. Trimming took 7 bases from V and 4 from J, leaving 11 bases between them. The CDR3 consists of 12 residues. The germline gives CDR1 SGHDT, CDR2 YYEEEE. The CDR3 DNA reads as TGTGCCAGCGGAAGGGAGGGCACTGAAGCTTTCTTT. Translation: CASGREGTEAFF.

This clone occurred once. The chain links TRBV5-1 to TRBJ2-2; a weak D match, TRBD2 (5 bases). Germline V gene sequence: CDR1 SGHRS, CDR2 YFSETQ. The CDR3 loop spans 13 amino acids. Between the trimmed V and J ends, which lost 7 bases and 1 base, there was a span of 8 bases. The CDR3 DNA sequence: TGCGCCAGCGGTGGGAGGAACACCGGGGAGCTGTTTTTT. This codes for CASGGRNTGELFF. Drawing the rest from reference TRBV5-1 and TRBJ2-2, the complete variable domain is KAGVTQTPRYLIKTRGQQVTLSCSPISGHRSVSWYQQTPGQGLQFLFEYFSETQRNKGNFPGRFSGRQFSNSRSEMNVSTLELGDSALYLCASGGRNTGELFFGEGSRLTVL.

The chain carries TRBV5-4 and TRBJ1-4; D not resolved. The CDR3 loop spans 13 amino acids. Trimming pared 4 bases from V and 3 bases from J, leaving 7 bases between. Germline CDR1 SGHNT, CDR2 YYREEE (reference sequence). The CDR3 bases are TGTGCCAGCAGCCCGGAGGCTAATGAAAAACTGTTTTTT. Translating gives CASSPEANEKLFF.

This chain connects TRBV5-1 to TRBJ1-2; D perhaps matches TRBD1 (5 bases). This CDR3 is 13 amino acids long. V lost 3 bases and J lost 8, with 14 bases in between. Germline V lookup: CDR1 SGHRS, CDR2 YFSETQ. The CDR3 DNA follows: TGCGCCAGCAGCTGGGACGGGCCTCGGGGCTACACCTTC. This gives the protein CASSWDGPRGYTF.